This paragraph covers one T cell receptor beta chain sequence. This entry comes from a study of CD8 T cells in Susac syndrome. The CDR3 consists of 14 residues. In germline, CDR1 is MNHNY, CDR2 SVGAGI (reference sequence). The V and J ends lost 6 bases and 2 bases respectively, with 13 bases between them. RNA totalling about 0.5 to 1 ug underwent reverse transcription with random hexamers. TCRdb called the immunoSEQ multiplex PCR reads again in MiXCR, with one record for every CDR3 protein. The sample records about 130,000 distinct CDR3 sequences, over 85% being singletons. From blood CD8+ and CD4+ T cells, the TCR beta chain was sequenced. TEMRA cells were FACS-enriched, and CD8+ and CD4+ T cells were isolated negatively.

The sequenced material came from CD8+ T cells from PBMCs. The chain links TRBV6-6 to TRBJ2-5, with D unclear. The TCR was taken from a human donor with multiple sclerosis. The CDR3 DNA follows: TGTGCCAGCAGACCCCTCTGGGTTCAAGAGACCCAGTACTTC. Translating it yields CASRPLWVQETQYF.